The next 32 T cell receptor beta chains were all read from a single sample in a study of T cell repertoires in cytomegalovirus infection. TCRdb reprocessed the reads via MiXCR and lists one record per CDR3 protein. The data contain about 700,000 distinct CDR3 sequences, 30% to 40% of them singletons. No cognate antigen is known for these TCRs. Sequenced here: cultured PBMCs, sampled from culture after CMV antigen stimulation. These receptors were collected from a human donor in good health (CMV status not recorded). Some clones in this sample may be carry-over from other donors' samples.

This rearrangement joins TRBV28 to TRBJ1-5, with a weak D call TRBD1 (5 bases). Trimming pared 4 bases from V and 4 bases from J, leaving 11 bases between. CDR1 is MDHEN, CDR2 SYDVKM, per germline. The CDR3 has 14 residues. The CDR3 DNA reads TGTGCCAGCAGTTCCCACAGGAGAAATCAGCCCCAGCATTTT. Residues: CASSSHRRNQPQHF.

This clonotype counts as medium-sized. The chain links TRBV7-2 to TRBJ2-1, with a weak D call TRBD2 (6 bases). Trimming shortened V by 1 base and J by 4 bases, and 11 bases separated the two germline ends. Germline CDR1 SGHTA, CDR2 FQGNSA. The CDR3 is 15 amino acids. The CDR3 nucleotides are TGTGCCAGCAGCTTAGAGAGCGGGCCATACAATGAGCAGTTCTTC. Its protein is CASSLESGPYNEQFF.

The rearrangement links TRBV19 to TRBJ2-7; D unresolved. CDR1 and CDR2 from the germline V gene are LNHDA and SQIVND (reference sequence). The CDR3 consists of 14 residues. Trimming pared 6 bases from V and 2 bases from J, leaving 14 bases between. DNA for the CDR3: TGTGCCAGTAGCACTTTTCTCAATACCTACGAGCAGTACTTC. Protein: CASSTFLNTYEQYF.

Ten or more counts support this clonotype. The chain carries TRBV7-2 and TRBJ1-2; D unclear. The V and J ends lost 4 bases and 2 bases respectively, with 8 bases between them. CDR3 size: 13 residues. The germline CDR1 and CDR2 sequences are SGHTA and FQGNSA. CDR3 bases: TGTGCCAGCAGCTACACAGCCAACTATGGCTACACCTTC. This translates into CASSYTANYGYTF.

The gene calls are TRBV29-1 and TRBJ2-7, with a tentative D call TRBD2 (6 bases). The CDR3 extends over 11 amino acids. The V end lost 3 bases, the J end lost 5 bases, and 8 bases lay between the germline ends. The germline V gene has CDR1 SQVTM and CDR2 ANQGSEA. CDR3 sequence reads: CSVDSGDEQYF. For the CDR3, the DNA is TGCAGCGTTGACTCGGGGGACGAGCAGTACTTC.

This clonotype was counted between two and nine times. This chain uses TRBV12-3 or TRBV12-4 with TRBJ2-3; D is ambiguous. V dropped 3 bases and J dropped 5 bases, with 9 bases sitting between them. This CDR3 is built from 13 residues. DNA of the CDR3: TGTGCCAGCAGTTTTGGAGTTAGAGATACGCAGTATTTT. Encoded protein: CASSFGVRDTQYF.

The rearrangement joins TRBV5-4 to TRBJ1-1; tentative D call: TRBD1 (6 bases). Trimming pared 0 bases from V and 11 bases from J, leaving 8 bases between. Germline V lookup: CDR1 SGHNT, CDR2 YYREEE (reference sequence). The CDR3 contains 11 residues. The CDR3 DNA reads as TGTGCCAGCAGCTTGGACAGGGTGGCTTTCTTT. It specifies CASSLDRVAFF.

The V and J genes are TRBV20-1 and TRBJ1-5; 7 positions match TRBD1. V was clipped by 3 bases and J by 4 bases; unmatched bases: 3. This CDR3 is built from 13 residues. The germline V gene has CDR1 DFQATT and CDR2 SNEGSKA (reference sequence). Here the CDR3 reads CSASVQGNQPQHF. The CDR3 nucleotides are TGCAGTGCTAGTGTACAGGGGAATCAGCCCCAGCATTTT.

This clonotype was observed a few times. V and J are TRBV6-1 and TRBJ2-7; no clear D. V dropped 7 bases and J dropped 4 bases, with 17 bases sitting between them. The CDR3 spans 14 residues. The germline V gene has CDR1 MNHNS and CDR2 SASEGT. In DNA, the CDR3 is TGTGCCAGCACCCCCGTGGTAGTAGAGTACGAGCAGTACTTC. This sequence encodes CASTPVVVEYEQYF.

The chain combines TRBV11-2 with TRBJ2-1, with 8 bases identical to TRBD2. The germline V gene has CDR1 SGHAT and CDR2 FQNNGV. The CDR3 spans 16 residues. V lost 8 bases, J lost 9 bases, and 18 bases stayed unmatched. This CDR3 reads CASSTAGGTVRGEQFF. CDR3 coding DNA: TGTGCCAGCTCAACCGCGGGGGGCACAGTGAGGGGTGAGCAGTTCTTC.

This clonotype has just a few counts. The rearrangement links TRBV7-6 to TRBJ2-7; 10 bases line up with TRBD1. The germline V gene encodes CDR1 SGHVS and CDR2 FNYEAQ. The V and J ends lost 5 bases and 1 base, in that order; junction bases with no gene match: 8. This CDR3 is built from 16 residues. As DNA, the CDR3 is TGTGCCAGCAGCCCGAACCCGGGACAGGGGTCCTACGAGCAGTACTTC. It encodes CASSPNPGQGSYEQYF. Combining the CDR3 with reference TRBV7-6 and TRBJ2-7 gives the whole variable domain GAGVSQSPRYKVTKRGQDVALRCDPISGHVSLYWYRQALGQGPEFLTYFNYEAQQDKSGLPNDRFSAERPEGSISTLTIQRTEQRDSAMYRCASSPNPGQGSYEQYFGPGTRLTVT.

The chain recombines TRBV20-1 with TRBJ2-7, with D unresolved. The CDR3 covers 12 residues. Deletions cut 4 bases from V and 6 bases from J, with 13 bases between. The germline V gene encodes CDR1 DFQATT and CDR2 SNEGSKA (reference sequence). This chain's CDR3 is CSATTLLSEQYF. For the CDR3, the DNA is TGCAGTGCTACTACCCTCCTAAGCGAGCAGTACTTC.

This chain links TRBV7-2 with TRBJ2-2; D gene ambiguous. The CDR3 length is 13 residues. Trimming shortened V by 3 bases and J by 7 bases, and 9 bases separated the two germline ends. Germline V gene sequence: CDR1 SGHTA, CDR2 FQGNSA. CDR3 in DNA: TGTGCCAGCAGCTTTAGAAGAGGCGGGGAGCTGTTTTTT. This translates into CASSFRRGGELFF.

This clonotype appeared many times. V usage is TRBV12-3 or TRBV12-4 and J usage is TRBJ1-2; the D is unclear. V was cut by 6 bases and J by 7 bases, with 9 bases left in between. The CDR3 is made up of 11 amino acids. The CDR3 nucleotides read TGTGCCAGCAGCTCCCGGGGTGGCTACACCTTC. It translates to CASSSRGGYTF.

The chain combines TRBV12-5 with TRBJ1-1; tentatively, D is TRBD1 (5 bases). Deletions cut 0 bases from V and 0 bases from J, with 11 bases between. The CDR3 is made up of 16 amino acids. Germline CDR1 is LGHNT and CDR2 is FRNRAP. CDR3 sequence reads: CASGLVLGRLNTEAFF. Here the CDR3 DNA reads TGTGCTAGTGGTTTGGTACTGGGGCGCCTGAACACTGAAGCTTTCTTT. Using reference TRBV12-5 and TRBJ1-1 for the parts outside the CDR3, the full variable domain is DARVTQTPRHKVTEMGQEVTMRCQPILGHNTVFWYRQTMMQGLELLAYFRNRAPLDDSGMPKDRFSAEMPDATLATLKIQPSEPRDSAVYFCASGLVLGRLNTEAFFGQGTRLTVV.

For this clonotype: One end of the junction fails to match germline, which may point to a read error. The V and J genes are TRBV7-2 and TRBJ2-1; 9 positions match TRBD2. The CDR3 runs 16 residues. Per the germline V gene, CDR1 is SGHTA and CDR2 is FQGNSA. The CDR3 DNA reads TGTGTCAGCAGCCGTAGCGGGGGTAACCCCTACAATGAGCAGTTCTTC. Translation gives CVSSRSGGNPYNEQFF.

The chain carries TRBV7-2 and TRBJ2-1, with 9 bases that match TRBD2. Trimming removed 7 bases from V and 3 bases from J; junction bases left unmatched: 7. Germline V CDR1 and CDR2: SGHTA, FQGNSA. The length of the CDR3 is 15 residues. CDR3 nucleotides: TGTGCCAGCAACCCGCTAGCGGGGTTCTACAATGAGCAGTTCTTC. Residues: CASNPLAGFYNEQFF.

This chain uses TRBV12-3 or TRBV12-4 with TRBJ1-2, with 9 bases matching TRBD1. V lost 6 bases to trimming and J lost 4 bases; unmatched junction nucleotides: 9. CDR3 length equals 15 residues. CDR3 amino acids: CASSSTVGQGYGYTF. CDR3 DNA: TGTGCCAGCAGCTCTACTGTGGGACAGGGCTATGGCTACACCTTC.

This clonotype has only a few counts. J is TRBJ2-5 and V is TRBV7-2, with 7 bases that match TRBD2. V was clipped by 7 bases and J by 1 base; unmatched bases: 12. Germline CDR1 and CDR2: SGHTA and FQGNSA. The CDR3 is made up of 16 amino acids. The CDR3 loop is CASTDWGTGGQETQYF. The CDR3 DNA follows: TGTGCCAGCACCGACTGGGGTACGGGAGGCCAAGAGACCCAGTACTTC.

As DNA, the CDR3 is TGTGCCAGCAGCTTAGACGACACAGATACGCAGTATTTT. Its translation: CASSLDDTDTQYF. The chain is built from TRBV7-9 and TRBJ2-3; D not certain. Germline CDR1 and CDR2: SEHNR and FQNEAQ (reference sequence). CDR3 size: 13 residues. Deletions cut 1 base from V and 2 bases from J, with 4 bases between. The whole variable domain, filled in from reference TRBV7-9 and TRBJ2-3, reads DTGVSQNPRHKITKRGQNVTFRCDPISEHNRLYWYRQTLGQGPEFLTYFQNEAQLEKSRLLSDRFSAERPKGSFSTLEIQRTEQGDSAMYLCASSLDDTDTQYFGPGTRLTVL.

Comments on this clonotype: This could be a read error, since a much larger clone is one nucleotide away. The chain is built from TRBV13 and TRBJ1-1; D is unresolved. Germline V gene lookup returns CDR1 PRHDT and CDR2 FYEKMQ (reference sequence). The CDR3 is 12 amino acids. Trimming left V 2 bases short and J 5 bases short, with 6 bases between. The CDR3 DNA reads TGTGCCAGCAGCTTAACGGAGACTGAAGCTTTCTTT. Protein: CASSLTETEAFF.

This clonotype was observed many times. V and J are TRBV7-2 and TRBJ1-3; 12 bases map to TRBD1. The CDR3 spans 16 residues. J gave up 5 bases and V 2 bases, and 4 bases lay outside the gene matches. Germline CDR1 and CDR2: SGHTA and FQGNSA. CDR3 nucleotides: TGTGCCAGCAGCTTAATGGGACAGGGGGCTAGAAACACCATATATTTT. It is translated as CASSLMGQGARNTIYF.

This clonotype was detected a few times. This CDR3 reads CASSLVLAGGGPQHF. For the CDR3, the DNA is TGTGCCAGCAGCTTAGTATTAGCTGGGGGAGGGCCCCAGCATTTT. The rearrangement uses TRBV7-8 and TRBJ1-5, with D perhaps matching TRBD1 (5 bases). The CDR3 totals 15 residues. Looked up from germline, CDR1 is SGHVS and CDR2 is FQNEAQ. V was cut by 1 base and J by 9 bases, with 16 bases left in between.

This clonotype was detected once. This chain connects TRBV12-3 or TRBV12-4 to TRBJ1-6; TRBD1 aligns across 9 bases. Unmatched junction bases numbered 7, after V lost 6 bases and J lost 7 bases. The length of the CDR3 is 15 residues. For the CDR3, the DNA is TGTGCCAGCAGCATGGGACAGGGTGACAATTCACCCCTCCACTTT. Protein product: CASSMGQGDNSPLHF.

V and J are TRBV11-2 and TRBJ1-5; possible D gene TRBD1, 5 bases. Germline CDR1 and CDR2: SGHAT and FQNNGV. CDR3 length: 15 amino acids. V was trimmed by 5 bases and J by 7 bases, leaving 18 bases between them. The CDR3 reads CASSPGLGVWQPQHF. DNA of the CDR3: TGTGCCAGCAGCCCGGGGCTGGGTGTTTGGCAGCCCCAGCATTTT.

The chain is built from TRBV20-1 and TRBJ2-1; 10 bases are shared with TRBD2. The CDR3 has 17 amino acids. The junction had 6 bases not matched to a gene; V was cut back by 1 base and J by 0 bases. Germline V gene sequence: CDR1 DFQATT, CDR2 SNEGSKA (reference sequence). DNA of the CDR3: TGCAGTGCTAGAGTAGCGGGGGGCCCGACCTCCTACAATGAGCAGTTCTTC. It specifies CSARVAGGPTSYNEQFF.

The J gene is TRBJ2-5, the V gene TRBV2; D uncertain. The V and J ends lost 6 bases and 5 bases respectively, with 13 bases between them. Looked up from germline, CDR1 is SNHLY and CDR2 is FYNNEI. The CDR3 extends over 13 amino acids. CDR3 sequence (DNA): TGTGCCAGCAGGGGATCCCTTTTGGAGACCCAGTACTTC. Protein product: CASRGSLLETQYF.

The CDR3 is CASSYGLADAYNEQFF. CDR3 in DNA: TGTGCCAGCAGCTATGGACTAGCGGATGCATACAATGAGCAGTTCTTC. The gene calls are TRBV5-5 and TRBJ2-1; TRBD2 agrees at 10 bases. The J segment lost 4 bases and the V segment lost 3 bases, leaving 7 bases of the junction unmatched. The CDR3 length is 16 residues. Germline assignment: CDR1 SGHKS and CDR2 YYEKEE (reference sequence).

CDR3 region: CASSPQTVRPTSTDTQYF. The CDR3 nucleotides are TGTGCCAGCAGCCCCCAAACGGTCCGTCCCACTAGCACAGATACGCAGTATTTT. J is TRBJ2-3 and V is TRBV7-9; no definite D call. Trimming cost V 5 bases and J 0 bases, with 21 bases left between them. Germline V CDR1 and CDR2: SEHNR, FQNEAQ (reference sequence). There are 18 residues in the CDR3.

V is TRBV2 and J is TRBJ2-3, with D unresolved. CDR1 is SNHLY, CDR2 FYNNEI, per germline. Trimming took 4 bases from V and 5 from J, leaving 10 bases between them. The CDR3 has 13 residues. The CDR3 DNA follows: TGTGCCAGCAGTGGGCGGAGAGAAGATACGCAGTATTTT. As protein: CASSGRREDTQYF.

The chain has TRBV6-2 or TRBV6-3 and TRBJ2-7; 10 bases are shared with TRBD1. The ends lost 5 bases at V and 3 bases at J; junction bases unmatched: 10. Germline CDR1 and CDR2: MNHEY and SVGEGT. This CDR3 has 16 residues. CDR3 nucleotides: TGTGCCAGCAGTCACCCCTCGGGACAGGGGAGCTACGAGCAGTACTTC. Amino acid sequence: CASSHPSGQGSYEQYF.

The rearrangement joins TRBV7-6 to TRBJ2-2; 10 nucleotides agree with TRBD2. Trimming took 2 bases from V and 3 from J; bases not matched to a gene: 6. Germline CDR1 is SGHVS and CDR2 is FNYEAQ. CDR3 length: 17 residues. The CDR3: CASSLSSGGAYTGELFF. In DNA form, the CDR3 reads TGTGCCAGCAGCTTAAGCAGCGGGGGGGCCTACACCGGGGAGCTGTTTTTT.